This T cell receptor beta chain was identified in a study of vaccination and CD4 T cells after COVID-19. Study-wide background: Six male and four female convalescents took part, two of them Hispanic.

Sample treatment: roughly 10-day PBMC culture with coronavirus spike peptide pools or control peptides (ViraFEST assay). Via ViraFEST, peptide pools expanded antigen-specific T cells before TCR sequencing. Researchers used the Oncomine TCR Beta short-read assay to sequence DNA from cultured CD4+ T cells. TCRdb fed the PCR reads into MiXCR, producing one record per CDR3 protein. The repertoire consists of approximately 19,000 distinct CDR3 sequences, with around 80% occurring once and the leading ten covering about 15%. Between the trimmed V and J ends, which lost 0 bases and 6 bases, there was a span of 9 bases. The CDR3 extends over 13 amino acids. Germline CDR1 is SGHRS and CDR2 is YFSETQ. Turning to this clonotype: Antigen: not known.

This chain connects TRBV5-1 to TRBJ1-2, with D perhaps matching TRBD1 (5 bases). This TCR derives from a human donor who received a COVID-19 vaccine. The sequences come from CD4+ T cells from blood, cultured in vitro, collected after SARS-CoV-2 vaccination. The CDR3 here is CASSLEQVDGYTF. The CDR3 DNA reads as TGCGCCAGCAGCTTGGAACAGGTGGATGGCTACACCTTC.